This T cell receptor beta chain was sequenced during a study of cytotoxic CD8 clonotypes in ibrutinib-treated CLL. Repertoires were generated with immunoSEQ multiplex PCR, while TCRdb's copy carries only in-frame clones and drops some. This table holds some 150,000 clones, 80% found once. The germline gives CDR1 SGHRS, CDR2 YFSETQ. With 1 base removed from V and 7 bases from J, the gap between germline ends came to 6 bases. The CDR3 is 11 amino acids. This sequence originates from a human donor with chronic lymphocytic leukemia. This material consisted of PBMCs, taken after 36 months of ibrutinib treatment. The gene calls are TRBV5-1 and TRBJ2-7; D is unresolved. CDR3 amino acids: CASSLKKEQYF. Written as DNA, the CDR3 is TGCGCCAGCAGCTTGAAGAAAGAGCAGTACTTC. Based on the CDR3 plus reference TRBV5-1 and TRBJ2-7, the full variable domain is KAGVTQTPRYLIKTRGQQVTLSCSPISGHRSVSWYQQTPGQGLQFLFEYFSETQRNKGNFPGRFSGRQFSNSRSEMNVSTLELGDSALYLCASSLKKEQYFGPGTRLTVT.